The following is a TCR beta chain sequence with its context. As yet, its antigen is unknown. Some clones are missing from TCRdb's copy, which holds only in-frame ones; the method was immunoSEQ multiplex PCR. Among over 110,000 clones listed, just under 95% were seen once. The sample is drawn from a study of T cell responses to AZD1222 COVID-19 vaccine. Points from the study as a whole: Clonal diversity was possibly underestimated, and white British individuals and females predominated among donors.

Trimming took 7 bases from V and 7 from J, leaving 20 bases between them. CDR3 length: 15 residues. Looked up from germline, CDR1 is SGHRS and CDR2 is YFSETQ. This clonotype originated in an adult in good health. The material sequenced was peripheral blood, taken on day 0 of AZD1222 vaccination. This chain joins TRBV5-1 and TRBJ1-4, with D maybe TRBD1 (6 bases). This CDR3 reads CASSVMGAQGEKLFF. The CDR3 bases are TGCGCCAGCTCCGTAATGGGGGCGCAAGGTGAAAAACTGTTTTTT. The whole variable domain, remainder taken from reference TRBV5-1 and TRBJ1-4, is KAGVTQTPRYLIKTRGQQVTLSCSPISGHRSVSWYQQTPGQGLQFLFEYFSETQRNKGNFPGRFSGRQFSNSRSEMNVSTLELGDSALYLCASSVMGAQGEKLFFGSGTQLSVL.